This is a list of T cell receptor beta chains from one sample in a study of blood T cell repertoires in COVID-19. Method: immunoSEQ multiplex PCR; TCRdb's copy keeps in-frame clones and lacks some. The sample consists of over 120,000 clones, 80% to 90% of them appearing once. The sample consisted of peripheral blood. The source is a woman aged 45-59 years with acute or convalescent COVID-19. The CDR3 runs from the conserved cysteine through the conserved F or W.

v_gene: TRBV5-1; j_gene: TRBJ1-6; CDR3aa: CASSPGTAVESPLHF
v_gene: TRBV3-1/TRBV3-2; j_gene: TRBJ2-2; CDR3aa: CASSSGTGDPTGTGELFF
v_gene: TRBV5-1; j_gene: TRBJ1-4; CDR3aa: CASSLAGAGGEKLFF
v_gene: TRBV3-1/TRBV3-2; j_gene: TRBJ2-3; CDR3aa: CASSEGGLSTDTQYF
v_gene: TRBV7-3; j_gene: TRBJ1-2; CDR3aa: CASSFRTGVSNYGYTF
v_gene: TRBV5-1; j_gene: TRBJ2-7; CDR3aa: CASSWTGGDEQYF
v_gene: TRBV30; j_gene: TRBJ2-1; CDR3aa: CAWSVGLAGRNEQFF
v_gene: TRBV11-2; j_gene: TRBJ1-1; CDR3aa: CASSFGTAYTEAFF
v_gene: TRBV5-1; j_gene: TRBJ1-3; CDR3aa: CASSLEGDSGNTIYF
v_gene: TRBV6-2/TRBV6-3; j_gene: TRBJ2-5; CDR3aa: CASSSRGTGAQETQYF
v_gene: TRBV6-5; j_gene: TRBJ2-7; CDR3aa: CASSYLAGALSYEQYF
v_gene: TRBV14; j_gene: TRBJ2-7; CDR3aa: CASSQGHPREQYF
v_gene: TRBV5-1; j_gene: TRBJ1-1; CDR3aa: CASSLSRDTEAFF
v_gene: TRBV10-3; j_gene: TRBJ1-6; CDR3aa: CAISEPGQPMDSPLHF
v_gene: TRBV7-9; j_gene: TRBJ1-4; CDR3aa: CASSLSRAGPGATNEKLFF
v_gene: TRBV6-6; j_gene: TRBJ1-1; CDR3aa: CASRDSGTEAFF
v_gene: TRBV30; j_gene: TRBJ2-7; CDR3aa: CAWSLLWGRGFGEQYF
v_gene: TRBV18; j_gene: TRBJ2-7; CDR3aa: CASSPAGDEQYF
v_gene: TRBV9; j_gene: TRBJ2-5; CDR3aa: CASSVGLAETETQYF
v_gene: TRBV5-1; j_gene: TRBJ1-5; CDR3aa: CASSLERGGQPQHF
v_gene: TRBV30; j_gene: TRBJ2-2; CDR3aa: CAWTSQGVGELFF
v_gene: TRBV28; j_gene: TRBJ1-2; CDR3aa: CASSPPGRGHGYTF
v_gene: TRBV5-4; j_gene: TRBJ2-7; CDR3aa: CASTAPGAYEQYF
v_gene: TRBV6-5; j_gene: TRBJ1-5; CDR3aa: CASSTGQPNQPQHF
v_gene: TRBV7-2; j_gene: TRBJ1-2; CDR3aa: CASSLAGQSYGYTF
v_gene: TRBV7-9; j_gene: TRBJ2-6; CDR3aa: CASSFEPGQEFSGANVLTF
v_gene: TRBV11-2; j_gene: TRBJ2-3; CDR3aa: CASSRTGPTRTDTQYF
v_gene: TRBV5-1; j_gene: TRBJ2-7; CDR3aa: CASSFGTERGYEQYF
v_gene: TRBV5-1; j_gene: TRBJ2-6; CDR3aa: CASSLAGGGSGANVLTF
v_gene: TRBV7-6; j_gene: TRBJ1-2; CDR3aa: CASSLWPGQGNYGYTF
v_gene: TRBV11-2; j_gene: TRBJ1-1; CDR3aa: CASSLDRDINTEAFF
v_gene: TRBV5-1; j_gene: TRBJ1-1; CDR3aa: CASSPGTARNTEAFF
v_gene: TRBV18; j_gene: TRBJ1-4; CDR3aa: CASSRTGEKLFF
v_gene: TRBV24-1; j_gene: TRBJ1-2; CDR3aa: CATSDGGGYTF
v_gene: TRBV7-8; j_gene: TRBJ1-4; CDR3aa: CASSLGDRVAEKLFF
v_gene: TRBV27; j_gene: TRBJ2-7; CDR3aa: CASSFRGRLSEQYF
v_gene: TRBV9; j_gene: TRBJ1-2; CDR3aa: CASRGPLGYTF
v_gene: TRBV18; j_gene: TRBJ2-5; CDR3aa: CASSPGQGTETQYF
v_gene: TRBV4-1; j_gene: TRBJ2-1; CDR3aa: CASSQSTSLDEQFF
v_gene: TRBV7-7; j_gene: TRBJ1-4; CDR3aa: CASSPDRGGEKLFF
v_gene: TRBV28; j_gene: TRBJ2-5; CDR3aa: CASSLVAGVWETQYF
v_gene: TRBV5-5; j_gene: TRBJ2-7; CDR3aa: CASSLEGNEQYF
v_gene: TRBV7-2; j_gene: TRBJ2-7; CDR3aa: CASSLKMENSYEQYF
v_gene: TRBV6-6; j_gene: TRBJ2-1; CDR3aa: CASSYAAGDGNEQFF
v_gene: TRBV24-1; j_gene: TRBJ1-5; CDR3aa: CATSDSGAISNQPQHF
v_gene: TRBV13; j_gene: TRBJ2-3; CDR3aa: CASSPPDRGTDTQYF
v_gene: TRBV7-8; j_gene: TRBJ2-2; CDR3aa: CASSLATGNTGELFF
v_gene: TRBV7-7; j_gene: TRBJ2-5; CDR3aa: CASSLDRTETQYF
v_gene: TRBV19; j_gene: TRBJ1-5; CDR3aa: CASSIVQRRGQPQHF
v_gene: TRBV2; j_gene: TRBJ1-1; CDR3aa: CASSVRTEAFF
v_gene: TRBV10-3; j_gene: TRBJ1-5; CDR3aa: CAISESGTGADNQPQHF
v_gene: TRBV6-1; j_gene: TRBJ1-1; CDR3aa: CASSAGTGGLNTEAFF
v_gene: TRBV11-2; j_gene: TRBJ2-7; CDR3aa: CASSSSGTGSREQYF
v_gene: TRBV7-9; j_gene: TRBJ2-3; CDR3aa: CAMYTEKGTQYF
v_gene: TRBV5-1; j_gene: TRBJ2-7; CDR3aa: CASSLSGSRSYEQYF
v_gene: TRBV9; j_gene: TRBJ2-1; CDR3aa: CASSVGGRGNEQFF
v_gene: TRBV5-1; j_gene: TRBJ2-3; CDR3aa: CASSLTSGGQDTQYF